This T cell receptor (beta chain) was recovered during a study of blood T cell repertoires in COVID-19. TCRdb keeps only in-frame clones here, not all; method: immunoSEQ multiplex PCR. The sample has 380,000 or so clones; 88% are singletons. V was clipped by 4 bases and J by 7 bases, with 17 bases between them. The CDR3 sequence is 16 residues long. Germline V CDR1 and CDR2: MGHRA, YSYEKL. The clonotype was recovered from a young woman with acute COVID-19. The sequenced sample consisted of PBMCs or T cells enriched from blood (not recorded which). The chain employs TRBV4-1 and TRBJ1-6; D call uncertain. The DNA of the CDR3 is TGCGCCAGCAGCCCAAGTTATGGGCTGCAGAATTCACCCCTCCACTTT. Translated: CASSPSYGLQNSPLHF.